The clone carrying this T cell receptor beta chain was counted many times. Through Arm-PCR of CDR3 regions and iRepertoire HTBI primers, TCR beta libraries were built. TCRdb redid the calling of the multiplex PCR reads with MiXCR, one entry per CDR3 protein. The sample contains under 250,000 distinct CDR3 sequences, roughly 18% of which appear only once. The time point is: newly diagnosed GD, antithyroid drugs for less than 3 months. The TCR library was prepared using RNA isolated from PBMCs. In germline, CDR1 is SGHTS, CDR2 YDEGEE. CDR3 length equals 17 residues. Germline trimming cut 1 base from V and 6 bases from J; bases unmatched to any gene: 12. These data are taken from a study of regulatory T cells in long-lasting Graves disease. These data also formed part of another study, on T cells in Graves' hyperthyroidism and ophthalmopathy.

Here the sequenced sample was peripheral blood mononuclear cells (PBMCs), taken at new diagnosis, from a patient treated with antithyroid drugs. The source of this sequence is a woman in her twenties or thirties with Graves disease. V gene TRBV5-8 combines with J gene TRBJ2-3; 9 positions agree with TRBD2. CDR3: CASSLYGVAGGPDTQYF. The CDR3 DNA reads TGTGCCAGCAGCTTGTATGGGGTGGCGGGAGGGCCTGATACGCAGTATTTT.